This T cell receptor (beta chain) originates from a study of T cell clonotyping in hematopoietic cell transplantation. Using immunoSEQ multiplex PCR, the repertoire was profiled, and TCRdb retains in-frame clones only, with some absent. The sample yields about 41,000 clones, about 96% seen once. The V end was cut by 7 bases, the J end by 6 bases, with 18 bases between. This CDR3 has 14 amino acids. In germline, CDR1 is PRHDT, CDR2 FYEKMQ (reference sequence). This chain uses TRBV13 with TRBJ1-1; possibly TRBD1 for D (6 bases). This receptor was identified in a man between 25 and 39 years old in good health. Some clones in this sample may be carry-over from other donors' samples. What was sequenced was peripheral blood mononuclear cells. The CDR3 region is CASTTDRFNSEAFF. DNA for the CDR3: TGTGCCAGCACTACTGACAGGTTTAATTCTGAAGCTTTCTTT.